This entry is about one T cell receptor beta chain. Its antigen is not identified. Compared with germline, one end of the junction differs, possibly owing to a read error. The data derive from a study of Graves' ophthalmopathy and Graves' hyperthyroidism. Study at large: Untreated patients at initial diagnosis provided peripheral blood. Study-wide points: A model of 13 signatures distinguished ophthalmopathy from stable hyperthyroidism at roughly 86% sensitivity and nearly 82% specificity.

RNA transcripts yielded amplified TCR beta CDR3 regions. Second-round multiplex PCR came after first-round RT-PCR with HTBI primers. In TCRdb, the multiplex PCR reads were re-called with MiXCR into one record per CDR3 protein. The sample has approximately 700,000 distinct CDR3 sequences; around 40% are singletons. Donors with ophthalmopathy: moderate-to-severe activity, CAS ≥3, NOSPECS ≥4, duration under 3 months. Excluded were patients with other autoimmune diseases, uncontrolled infections, pregnancy or lactation. This CDR3 has 17 residues. Germline CDR1 SGHAT, CDR2 FQDESV (reference sequence). Specimen: peripheral blood. This chain uses TRBV11-1 with TRBJ2-3; 13 bases map to TRBD2. The source of this sequence is an adult man with Graves' ophthalmopathy. CDR3 nucleotide sequence: TGTGCCAGCAGCCACGGACTAGCGGGAGTGGGTACAGATACGCGGTATTTT. This gives the protein CASSHGLAGVGTDTRYF.